The next 21 T cell receptor beta chains were all read from a single sample in a study of T-cell memory formation after mild COVID-19. TCRdb passed the 5' RACE reads through MiXCR, listing each CDR3 protein once. The repertoire holds hundreds of thousands of distinct CDR3 sequences, with 15% to 20% as singletons. Sequenced: PBMCs or a T cell subset sorted from them (not recorded which). The origin of the receptors is an adult woman who had mild COVID-19 (a few samples of this study predate the infection). Cell type and time point are not known.

This clonotype has more than one count but fewer than ten. The V call is TRBV6-5, the J call TRBJ1-2, with unresolved D. Between the trimmed V and J ends, which lost 0 bases and 8 bases, there was a span of 25 bases. Germline values: CDR1 MNHEY, CDR2 SVGAGI. The CDR3 is made up of 18 amino acids. CDR3 sequence: CASSYSSVGLLIENGYTF. The DNA for the CDR3 is TGTGCCAGCAGTTACTCATCGGTCGGACTGTTGATCGAAAACGGCTACACCTTC.

The rearrangement links TRBV6-2 or TRBV6-3 to TRBJ2-6; D call uncertain. Germline V gene lookup returns CDR1 MNHEY and CDR2 SVGEGT. CDR3 length equals 16 residues. Trimming took 8 bases from V and 2 from J, leaving 16 bases between them. The DNA for the CDR3 is TGTGCCAGCCTCCTCAGGACCCTCCCTGGGGCCAACGTCCTGACTTTC. Protein: CASLLRTLPGANVLTF.

This chain joins TRBV20-1 and TRBJ2-5; maybe TRBD2 (6 bases). Germline values: CDR1 DFQATT, CDR2 SNEGSKA (reference sequence). The CDR3 loop spans 14 amino acids. Between the trimmed V and J ends, which lost 6 bases and 4 bases, there was a span of 18 bases. The CDR3 region is CSAHRMEGGETQYF. CDR3 DNA sequence: TGCAGTGCCCACCGAATGGAGGGTGGAGAGACCCAGTACTTC.

This chain uses TRBV30 with TRBJ1-1; no reliable D call. The CDR3 is 12 amino acids. Germline V gives CDR1 GTSNPN, CDR2 SVGIG (reference sequence). Deletions cut 7 bases from V and 5 bases from J, with 14 bases between. The CDR3 is CASHRAPTEAFF. In DNA form, the CDR3 reads TGTGCCTCCCATCGGGCCCCAACTGAAGCTTTCTTT. The complete variable domain, with remaining parts taken from reference TRBV30 and TRBJ1-1, reads SQTIHQWPATLVQPVGSPLSLECTVEGTSNPNLYWYRQAAGRGLQLLFYSVGIGQISSEVPQNLSASRPQDRQFILSSKKLLLSDSGFYLCASHRAPTEAFFGQGTRLTVV.

This clonotype was counted ten times or more. The chain combines TRBV12-1 with TRBJ2-1; the table's D call, TRBD2, has no DNA check behind it. TRBV12-1 is labeled a pseudogene. The CDR3 sequence is 19 residues long. The CDR3 DNA reads as TGTGCCAGCAGCGACTTTCTAGCGGGGGAGCGTACTCCGACCAATGAGCAGTTCTTC. It is translated as CASSDFLAGERTPTNEQFF.

The chain combines TRBV20-1 with TRBJ2-5; D not certain. Trimming took off 2 bases at V and 0 bases at J, with 13 bases between the two ends. CDR3 size: 15 residues. Germline CDR1 is DFQATT and CDR2 is SNEGSKA (reference sequence). The CDR3 region is CSARLPFGYQETQYF. DNA for the CDR3: TGCAGTGCTAGACTCCCTTTCGGCTACCAAGAGACCCAGTACTTC.

This sequence joins TRBV6-6 and TRBJ1-2; 10 bases match TRBD1. Trimming at V came to 5 bases and at J to 8 bases, leaving 14 bases not matched to a gene. Germline values: CDR1 MNHNY, CDR2 SVGAGI (reference sequence). The CDR3 runs to 16 residues. The CDR3 loop reads CASSAQSGTGVRGYTF. The CDR3 DNA is TGTGCCAGCAGTGCACAGAGCGGGACAGGGGTACGAGGCTACACCTTC.

J is TRBJ2-7 and V is TRBV12-3 or TRBV12-4, with 7 bases matching TRBD2. V lost 1 base to trimming and J lost 3 bases; unmatched junction nucleotides: 3. The CDR3 runs to 14 residues. The CDR3 is CASSLGEGIYEQYF. The CDR3 DNA reads TGTGCCAGCAGTTTAGGGGAGGGAATCTACGAGCAGTACTTC.

The sample holds many counts of this clonotype. This chain uses TRBV7-3 with TRBJ2-2, with a possible D match to TRBD1 (6 bases). Trimming took 5 bases from V and 2 from J, leaving 9 bases between them. CDR1 SGHTA and CDR2 FQGTGA come from the germline V gene. The CDR3 is made up of 14 amino acids. Here the CDR3 DNA reads TGTGCCAGCAGCCGGGGACAAAACACCGGGGAGCTGTTTTTT. Amino acids: CASSRGQNTGELFF. The whole variable domain, remainder taken from reference TRBV7-3 and TRBJ2-2, is GAGVSQTPSNKVTEKGKYVELRCDPISGHTALYWYRQSLGQGPEFLIYFQGTGAADDSGLPNDRFFAVRPEGSVSTLKIQRTERGDSAVYLCASSRGQNTGELFFGEGSRLTVL.

This rearrangement joins TRBV6-1 to TRBJ2-6; 9 nucleotides match TRBD2. Germline V gives CDR1 MNHNS, CDR2 SASEGT. J was trimmed by 0 bases and V by 5 bases; bases with no gene match: 8. The CDR3 length is 18 residues. CDR3 coding DNA: TGTGCCAGCAGTCCTACCGGGACTAGCAGCTCTGGGGCCAACGTCCTGACTTTC. This sequence encodes CASSPTGTSSSGANVLTF.

This clonotype was counted at least ten times. This chain connects TRBV7-9 to TRBJ1-1; perhaps TRBD1 as D (5 bases). V was shortened by 5 bases and J by 1 base, with 11 bases between the two germline ends. The CDR3 covers 14 residues. The germline gives CDR1 SEHNR, CDR2 FQNEAQ (reference sequence). The CDR3 sequence is CASSLIQGNTEAFF. The CDR3 nucleotides read TGTGCCAGCAGCCTCATCCAGGGGAACACTGAAGCTTTCTTT.

This clonotype was counted a few times. The chain is built from TRBV7-2 and TRBJ2-7, with TRBD2 identical over 7 bases. V lost 5 bases to trimming and J lost 2 bases; unmatched junction nucleotides: 9. The germline V gene has CDR1 SGHTA and CDR2 FQGNSA. The CDR3 runs 15 residues. The CDR3 sequence is CASSTPLAGAYEQYF. The CDR3 DNA sequence: TGTGCCAGCAGCACCCCCCTGGCGGGGGCCTACGAGCAGTACTTC.

In this sample, this clonotype turned up a few times. The V gene is TRBV18, the J gene TRBJ2-3; D gene ambiguous. This CDR3 is 13 amino acids long. The germline V gene has CDR1 KGHSH and CDR2 LQKENI. The V end lost 2 bases, the J end lost 2 bases, and 5 bases lay between the germline ends. The chain's CDR3 is CASSPKLTDTQYF. For the CDR3, the DNA is TGTGCCAGCTCACCAAAACTCACAGATACGCAGTATTTT.

The rearrangement joins TRBV6-1 to TRBJ1-2, with D maybe TRBD1 (6 bases). Per germline, CDR1 MNHNS and CDR2 SASEGT. This CDR3 spans 14 amino acids. Trimming stripped 8 bases from V and 1 base from J, with 14 bases between. CDR3 residues: CASDRTSFNYGYTF. DNA of the CDR3: TGTGCCAGCGACAGGACAAGCTTTAACTATGGCTACACCTTC.

This clonotype was detected a few times. The rearrangement links TRBV12-3 or TRBV12-4 to TRBJ1-6; D may be TRBD1 (6 bases). The CDR3 covers 14 residues. Trimming took off 6 bases at V and 9 bases at J, with 15 bases between the two ends. The CDR3 protein is CASSRIGGSSPLHF. CDR3 sequence (DNA): TGTGCCAGCAGCCGGATAGGGGGGAGTTCACCCCTCCACTTT.

This chain joins TRBV7-9 and TRBJ2-7; D is possibly TRBD1 (6 bases). Germline V lookup: CDR1 SEHNR, CDR2 FQNEAQ (reference sequence). Trimming took off 7 bases at V and 3 bases at J, with 19 bases between the two ends. There are 15 residues in the CDR3. CDR3 DNA: TGTGCCAGCACGACCGGGTCCGGGACAATCTACGAGCAGTACTTC. This encodes CASTTGSGTIYEQYF. Together with reference TRBV7-9 and TRBJ2-7, the CDR3 gives the full variable domain: DTGVSQNPRHKITKRGQNVTFRCDPISEHNRLYWYRQTLGQGPEFLTYFQNEAQLEKSRLLSDRFSAERPKGSFSTLEIQRTEQGDSAMYLCASTTGSGTIYEQYFGPGTRLTVT.

This clonotype showed up just once. The chain uses TRBV4-3 and TRBJ1-6, with a weak D call TRBD1 (6 bases). V gave up 3 bases and J gave up 4 bases, with 19 bases separating them. The CDR3 length is 18 residues. CDR1 is LGHNA and CDR2 is YSLEER in the germline V gene. CDR3 sequence (DNA): TGCGCCAGCAGCCATCTCGTTGCGGACAGAGATTATAATTCACCCCTCCACTTT. It is translated as CASSHLVADRDYNSPLHF.

In regard to this clonotype: The junction and the germline gene differ at one end; a read error may be behind it. This sequence joins TRBV7-7 and TRBJ1-2; D gene uncertain. The CDR3 covers 13 residues. Germline values: CDR1 SSHAT, CDR2 FNYEAQ (reference sequence). The CDR3 coding sequence is TGTGCTAGCAGCTTAGCGGAGATGGAGGGCTACACCTTC. This translates into CASSLAEMEGYTF.

This clonotype has ten or more counts. The chain has TRBV15 and TRBJ2-5, with TRBD2 matching over 9 bases. The germline V gene has CDR1 LNHNV and CDR2 YYDKDF (reference sequence). The V gene end was trimmed by 1 base and the J gene end by 5 bases; junction bases not matched to a gene: 5. The length of the CDR3 is 15 residues. This CDR3 is CATSRAGTSHETQYF. CDR3 nucleotides: TGTGCCACCAGCAGAGCCGGGACTAGCCATGAGACCCAGTACTTC.

The chain employs TRBV5-1 and TRBJ2-1; D possibly corresponds to TRBD2 (6 bases). Germline loops: CDR1 SGHRS, CDR2 YFSETQ. This CDR3 is 15 amino acids long. V was cut by 4 bases and J by 2 bases, with 13 bases left in between. The DNA for the CDR3 is TGCGCCAGCAGCCTCGCGGGGTTCCCCTACAATGAGCAGTTCTTC. Translation: CASSLAGFPYNEQFF.

This chain joins TRBV2 and TRBJ1-6; D remains ambiguous. Deletions cut 6 bases from V and 10 bases from J, with 19 bases between. This CDR3 is built from 15 residues. Germline V gene data show CDR1 as SNHLY and CDR2 as FYNNEI. In nucleotides, the CDR3 is TGTGCCAGCAGGAACCGGGCCGGATTAAAGTCACCCCTCCACTTT. It is translated as CASRNRAGLKSPLHF.